This T cell receptor (beta chain) was sequenced during a study of blood T cell repertoires in COVID-19. As for the study in general: Samples representing acute and convalescent COVID-19 were sourced from the United States, Italy and Spain. T cells, B-cell-depleted T cells, or PBMCs supplied cDNA or gDNA.

The sample holds a few counts of this clone. As originally analysed: Reference gene primer amplification in the assay estimated nucleated cell counts. Some clones are missing from TCRdb's copy, which holds only in-frame ones; the method was immunoSEQ multiplex PCR. The D gene and trimming were derived from the DNA, and the V and J assignments and clone size from that table. The sample has approximately 100,000 clones; about 78% are singletons. The CDR3 has 16 residues. V lost 1 base, J lost 2 bases, and 6 bases stayed unmatched. Germline CDR1 SGHVS, CDR2 FQNEAQ. The specimen sequenced was peripheral blood. The chain is built from TRBV7-8 and TRBJ1-2; the match to TRBD1 covers 8 bases. The TCR comes from a human donor in a cohort sampled during active or convalescent COVID-19. CDR3 nucleotides: TGTGCCAGCAGCTTAGAGGGCAGGACAGGGAACTATGGCTACACCTTC. This encodes CASSLEGRTGNYGYTF.